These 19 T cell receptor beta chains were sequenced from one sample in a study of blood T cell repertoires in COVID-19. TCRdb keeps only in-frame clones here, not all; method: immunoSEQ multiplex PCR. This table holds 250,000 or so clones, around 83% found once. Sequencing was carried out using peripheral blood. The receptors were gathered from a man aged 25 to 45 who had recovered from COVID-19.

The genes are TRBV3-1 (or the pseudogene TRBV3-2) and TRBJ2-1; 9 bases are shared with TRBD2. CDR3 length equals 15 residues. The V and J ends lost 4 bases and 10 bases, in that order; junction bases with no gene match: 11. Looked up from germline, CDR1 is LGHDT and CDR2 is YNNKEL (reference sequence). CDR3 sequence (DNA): TGTGCCAGCAGCCTAGCTAGCGGGGTTCTCTGGGAGCAGTTCTTC. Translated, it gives CASSLASGVLWEQFF.

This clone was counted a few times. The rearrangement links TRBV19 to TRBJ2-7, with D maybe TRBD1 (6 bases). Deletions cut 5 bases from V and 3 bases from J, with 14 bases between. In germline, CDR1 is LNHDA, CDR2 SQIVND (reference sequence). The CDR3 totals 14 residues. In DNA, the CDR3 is TGTGCCAGTAGTCAACCCGGACAGCGCTACGAGCAGTACTTC. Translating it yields CASSQPGQRYEQYF.

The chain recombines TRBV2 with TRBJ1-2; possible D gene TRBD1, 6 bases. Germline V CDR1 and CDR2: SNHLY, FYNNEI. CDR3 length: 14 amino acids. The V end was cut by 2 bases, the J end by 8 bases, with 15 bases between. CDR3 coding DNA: TGTGCCAGCAGTGAATGGCAGGGGAACGACGGCTACACCTTC. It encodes CASSEWQGNDGYTF.

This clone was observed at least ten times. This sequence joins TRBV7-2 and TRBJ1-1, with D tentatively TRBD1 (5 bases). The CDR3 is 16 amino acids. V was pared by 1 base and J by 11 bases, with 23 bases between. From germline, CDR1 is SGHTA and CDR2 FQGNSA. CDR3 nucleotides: TGTGCCAGCAGCTTAGAGGCTTTTGGAGGGGCGAGGGATGCTTTCTTT. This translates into CASSLEAFGGARDAFF.

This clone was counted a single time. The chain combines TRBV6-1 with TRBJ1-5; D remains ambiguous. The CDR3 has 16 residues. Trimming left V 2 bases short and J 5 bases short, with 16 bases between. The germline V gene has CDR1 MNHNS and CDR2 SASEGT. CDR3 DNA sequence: TGTGCCAGCAGTGAATCTCTCGCCATCGGTCATCAGCCCCAGCATTTT. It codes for CASSESLAIGHQPQHF.

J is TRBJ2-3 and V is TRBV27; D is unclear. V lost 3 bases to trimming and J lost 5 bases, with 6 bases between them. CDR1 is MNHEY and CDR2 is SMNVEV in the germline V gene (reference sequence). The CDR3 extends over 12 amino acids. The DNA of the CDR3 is TGTGCCAGCAGTTTTTCCGGAGATACGCAGTATTTT. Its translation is CASSFSGDTQYF.

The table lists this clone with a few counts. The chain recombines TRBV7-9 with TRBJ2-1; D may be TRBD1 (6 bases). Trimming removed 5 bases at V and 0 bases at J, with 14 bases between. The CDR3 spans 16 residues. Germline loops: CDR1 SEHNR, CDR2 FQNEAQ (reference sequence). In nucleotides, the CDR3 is TGTGCCAGCAGCCCAAGGGGCAGGGGCTCCTACAATGAGCAGTTCTTC. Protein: CASSPRGRGSYNEQFF. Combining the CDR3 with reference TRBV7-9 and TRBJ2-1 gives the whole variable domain DTGVSQNPRHKITKRGQNVTFRCDPISEHNRLYWYRQTLGQGPEFLTYFQNEAQLEKSRLLSDRFSAERPKGSFSTLEIQRTEQGDSAMYLCASSPRGRGSYNEQFFGPGTRLTVL.

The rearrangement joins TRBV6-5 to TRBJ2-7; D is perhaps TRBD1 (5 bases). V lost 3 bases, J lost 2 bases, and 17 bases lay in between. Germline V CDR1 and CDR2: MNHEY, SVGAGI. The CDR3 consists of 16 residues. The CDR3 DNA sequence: TGTGCCAGCAGTTATGGATCCCCAGGGCTAACCTACGAGCAGTACTTC. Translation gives CASSYGSPGLTYEQYF.

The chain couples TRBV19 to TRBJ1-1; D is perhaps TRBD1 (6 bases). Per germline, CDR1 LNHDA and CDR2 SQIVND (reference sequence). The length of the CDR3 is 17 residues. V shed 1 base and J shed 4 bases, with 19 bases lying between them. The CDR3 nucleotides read TGTGCCAGTAGTATAGGAACAGGGCGGGCTTTTGTCACTGAAGCTTTCTTT. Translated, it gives CASSIGTGRAFVTEAFF.

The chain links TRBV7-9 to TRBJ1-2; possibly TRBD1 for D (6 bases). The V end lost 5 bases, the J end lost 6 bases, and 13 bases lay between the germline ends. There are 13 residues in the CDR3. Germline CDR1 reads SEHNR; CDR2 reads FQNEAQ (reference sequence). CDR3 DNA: TGTGCCAGCAGCCCAAGTCAGGGGCATGGCTACACCTTC. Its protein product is CASSPSQGHGYTF.

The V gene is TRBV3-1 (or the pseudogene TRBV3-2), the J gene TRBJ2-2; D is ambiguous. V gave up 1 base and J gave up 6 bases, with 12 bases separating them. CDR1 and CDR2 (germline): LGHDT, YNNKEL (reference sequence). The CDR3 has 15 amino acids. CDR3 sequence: CASSQGAIEAGELFF. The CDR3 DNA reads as TGTGCCAGCAGCCAAGGGGCTATAGAAGCCGGGGAGCTGTTTTTT.

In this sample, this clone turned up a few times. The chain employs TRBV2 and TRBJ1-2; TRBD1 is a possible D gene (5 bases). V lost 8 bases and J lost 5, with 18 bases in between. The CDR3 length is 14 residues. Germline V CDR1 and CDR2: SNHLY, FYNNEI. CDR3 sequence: CASDTGGTGYGYTF. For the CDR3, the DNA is TGTGCCAGCGATACGGGCGGGACGGGGTATGGCTACACCTTC.

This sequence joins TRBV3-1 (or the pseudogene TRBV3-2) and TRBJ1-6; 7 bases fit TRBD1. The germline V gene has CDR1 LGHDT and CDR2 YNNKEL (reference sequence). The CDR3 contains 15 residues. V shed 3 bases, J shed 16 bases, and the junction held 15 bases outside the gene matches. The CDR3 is CASSHRTGTEGFLHF. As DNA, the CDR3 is TGTGCCAGCAGCCATCGAACCGGGACAGAGGGTTTTCTCCACTTT.

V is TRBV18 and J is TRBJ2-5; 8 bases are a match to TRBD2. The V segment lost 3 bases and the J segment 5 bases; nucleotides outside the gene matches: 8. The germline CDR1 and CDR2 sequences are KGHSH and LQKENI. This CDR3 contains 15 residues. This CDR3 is CASSPQERGLETQYF. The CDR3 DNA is TGTGCCAGCTCACCTCAGGAGCGGGGGTTGGAGACCCAGTACTTC. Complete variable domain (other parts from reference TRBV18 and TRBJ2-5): NAGVMQNPRHLVRRRGQEARLRCSPMKGHSHVYWYRQLPEEGLKFMVYLQKENIIDESGMPKERFSAEFPKEGPSILRIQQVVRGDSAAYFCASSPQERGLETQYFGPGTRLLVL.

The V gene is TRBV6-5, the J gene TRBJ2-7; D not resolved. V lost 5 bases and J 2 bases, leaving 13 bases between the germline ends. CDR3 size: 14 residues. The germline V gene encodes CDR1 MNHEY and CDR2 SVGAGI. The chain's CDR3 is CASSLFDTTYEQYV. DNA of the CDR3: TGTGCCAGCAGTCTATTTGACACCACCTACGAGCAGTACGTC.

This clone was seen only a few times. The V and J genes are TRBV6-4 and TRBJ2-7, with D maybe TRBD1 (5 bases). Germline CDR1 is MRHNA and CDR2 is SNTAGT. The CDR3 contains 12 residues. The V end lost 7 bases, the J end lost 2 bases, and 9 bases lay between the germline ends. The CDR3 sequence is CASTAGPYEQYF. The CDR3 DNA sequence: TGTGCCAGCACCGCAGGGCCCTACGAGCAGTACTTC.

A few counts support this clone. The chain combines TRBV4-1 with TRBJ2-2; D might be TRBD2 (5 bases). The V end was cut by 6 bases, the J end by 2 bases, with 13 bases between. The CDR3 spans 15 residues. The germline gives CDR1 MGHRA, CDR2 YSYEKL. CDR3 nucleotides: TGCGCCAGCAGTCGAAAGGACTTAAACACCGGGGAGCTGTTTTTT. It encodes CASSRKDLNTGELFF.

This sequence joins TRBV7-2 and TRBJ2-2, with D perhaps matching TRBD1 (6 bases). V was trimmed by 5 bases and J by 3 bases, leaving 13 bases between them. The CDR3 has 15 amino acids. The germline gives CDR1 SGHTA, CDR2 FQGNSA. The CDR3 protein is CASSPGTYDTGELFF. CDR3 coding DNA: TGTGCCAGCAGCCCCGGGACATACGACACCGGGGAGCTGTTTTTT.

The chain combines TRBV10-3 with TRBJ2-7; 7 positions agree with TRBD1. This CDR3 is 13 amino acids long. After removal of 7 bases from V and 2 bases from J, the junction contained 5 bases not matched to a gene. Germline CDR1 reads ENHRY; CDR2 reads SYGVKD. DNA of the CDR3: TGTGCCATCAACCCGGGACAGCCCTACGAGCAGTACTTC. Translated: CAINPGQPYEQYF.